Below, one T cell receptor (beta chain) is given with its context. Its antigen remains unknown. These data come from a study of T-cell memory formation after mild COVID-19. General observations from the study: Memory from before infection featured some responding clones, which suggests cross-reactive memory joined. CD4+ bias marked clones expanding day 15 to 37, unlike balanced contracting clones.

Each CDR3 protein gets one entry after TCRdb re-called the 5' RACE reads with MiXCR. The sample includes around 50,000 distinct CDR3 sequences, roughly a quarter of them seen just once. This TCR derives from a man between 18 and 29 years old who had mild COVID-19 (a few samples of this study predate the infection). Cell type and time point are not known. The sequencing sample was made of PBMCs or a T cell subset sorted from them (not recorded which).

DNA for the CDR3: TGCAGCGTTGCCGGGGCAGGGAACTACAATGAGCAGTTCTTC. Protein sequence: CSVAGAGNYNEQFF. This chain uses TRBV29-1 with TRBJ2-1, with D tentatively TRBD1 or TRBD2 (5 bases each). Germline V CDR1 and CDR2: SQVTM, ANQGSEA. V was cut by 4 bases and J by 3 bases, with 13 bases left in between. The CDR3 consists of 14 residues.